This T cell receptor (beta chain) was sequenced for a study of blood T cell repertoires in COVID-19. Using immunoSEQ multiplex PCR, the repertoire was profiled, and TCRdb retains in-frame clones only, with some absent. The profile shows about 70,000 clones, about four fifths of them singletons. The CDR3 runs to 18 residues. The germline V gene has CDR1 SGHTS and CDR2 YDEGEE. Trimming left V 4 bases short and J 4 bases short, with 21 bases between. Sequences were obtained from peripheral blood. The V call is TRBV5-8, the J call TRBJ1-6, with D perhaps matching TRBD1 (6 bases). This clonotype originated in a woman of 80 years or more with active or convalescent COVID-19. CDR3 nucleotides: TGTGCCAGCAGCAGGACAGCTCCCGGGGCGACTTATAATTCACCCCTCCACTTT. It specifies CASSRTAPGATYNSPLHF.